The clone carrying this T cell receptor beta chain was detected many times. Its antigen remains unidentified. A universal primer site was added by template switching, and unique molecular identifiers were carried by the cDNA. TCRdb independently ran MiXCR on the 5' RACE reads; one entry per CDR3 protein. The repertoire holds fewer than 550,000 distinct CDR3 sequences, with 13% to 15% as singletons. This CDR3 is 12 amino acids long. Looked up from germline, CDR1 is SGHRS and CDR2 is YFSETQ. V was cut by 7 bases and J by 5 bases, with 10 bases left in between. The entry originates in a study of identical twins. General study points: Zero-insertion analyses might be partly confounded by invariant T cells like MAIT and iNKT. Twins shared beta out-of-frame sequences in excess, but this excess was weaker.

These data also featured in a second study, about yellow fever vaccine responses in identical twins. That investigation notes: Twin vaccine T cell responses reportedly seemed partly convergent, partly personalized.

The clonotype was recovered from a woman aged 18-29 years in good health. The sequenced material came from CD4+ T cells sorted from blood. This chain joins TRBV5-1 and TRBJ2-1, with D perhaps being TRBD1 or TRBD2 (5 bases each). The CDR3 loop reads CASFRDDNEQFF. The CDR3, as DNA: TGCGCCAGCTTCAGGGACGACAATGAGCAGTTCTTC.